These T cell receptor beta chains were read from a single sample in a study of blood T cell repertoires in COVID-19. Data came from immunoSEQ multiplex PCR; TCRdb stores just in-frame clones and leaves some out. Seen here are about 88,000 clones, roughly 90% observed once, and the top ten hold around 1.6%. Material for sequencing was peripheral blood. The receptors here all came from a man aged 55-75 years with acute or convalescent COVID-19. The CDR3 runs from the conserved cysteine through the conserved F or W. A D gene is named only where the DNA matches it firmly.

length: 15
V: TRBV28
D: TRBD1
CDR3: CASSRRGIGTGELFF

length: 13
V: TRBV28
D: NA
CDR3: CASLGAQDSPLHF

length: 14
V: TRBV18
D: NA
CDR3: CASSPDMRGQPQHF

length: 13
V: TRBV11-2
D: NA
CDR3: CASSPGSPYEQYF

length: 15
V: TRBV28
D: TRBD1
CDR3: CASSLTGQGSYEQYF

length: 14
V: TRBV29-1
D: TRBD1
CDR3: CSVDGQGYDYGYTF

length: 14
V: TRBV7-8
D: NA
CDR3: CASSLEGSRQTQYF

length: 15
V: TRBV5-8
D: NA
CDR3: CASSFIRLRGQPQHF

length: 16
V: TRBV11-2
D: TRBD2
CDR3: CASSFGSSGGRETQYF

length: 14
V: TRBV19
D: NA
CDR3: CASSREYFNEKLFF

length: 13
V: TRBV19
D: TRBD1
CDR3: CASSIGQGEGYTF

length: 14
V: TRBV19
D: TRBD1
CDR3: CASRSGTGGTEAFF

length: 14
V: TRBV7-2
D: NA
CDR3: CASSPWLSTDTQYF

length: 15
V: TRBV11-3
D: TRBD2
CDR3: CASSSLAGGTDTQYF

length: 13
V: TRBV5-8
D: NA
CDR3: CASSLKQQETQYF

length: 17
V: TRBV3-1/TRBV3-2
D: TRBD2
CDR3: CASSLSSGRRKQETQYF

length: 18
V: TRBV18
D: NA
CDR3: CASSPEADAGIDTGELFF

length: 18
V: TRBV9
D: NA
CDR3: CASSPLFEAWVSGNTIYF

length: 18
V: TRBV14
D: TRBD2
CDR3: CASSQGSAAGGPYNEQFF

length: 14
V: TRBV30
D: NA
CDR3: CASLGGVSYNEQFF

length: 12
V: TRBV12-3/TRBV12-4
D: NA
CDR3: CASSRDSYGYTF

length: 12
V: TRBV19
D: NA
CDR3: CASSIVGGQQFF

length: 15
V: TRBV7-2
D: TRBD2
CDR3: CASSLAGASYNEQFF

length: 17
V: TRBV5-4
D: NA
CDR3: CASSLDLGSGYDGELFF

length: 12
V: TRBV6-5
D: TRBD2
CDR3: CASKREGNEQYF

length: 16
V: TRBV27
D: NA
CDR3: CASSPSWASSNQPQHF

length: 15
V: TRBV5-1
D: TRBD1
CDR3: CASSLLPQGAGEQYF

length: 16
V: TRBV4-3
D: NA
CDR3: CASSQDVGGVAGGYTF

length: 15
V: TRBV7-6
D: TRBD2
CDR3: CASSPRGTTHNEQFF

length: 13
V: TRBV27
D: NA
CDR3: CASSTLRYSPLHF

length: 14
V: TRBV6-5
D: TRBD1
CDR3: CASRRGQDGPEAFF

length: 18
V: TRBV9
D: NA
CDR3: CASTQRGAGVSGANVLTF

length: 13
V: TRBV11-2
D: NA
CDR3: CASSYSLVGKLFF

length: 14
V: TRBV28
D: TRBD2
CDR3: CASTGGEGSYEQYF

length: 10
V: TRBV23-1
D: NA
CDR3: CASSKLGYTF

length: 15
V: TRBV28
D: NA
CDR3: CASRPRGGNNEKLFF

length: 15
V: TRBV3-1/TRBV3-2
D: TRBD2
CDR3: CASSYSGSGQETQYF

length: 12
V: TRBV7-2
D: NA
CDR3: CASSPDSTEAFF